Listed here is a single T cell receptor (beta chain). The antigen is not known. The data were obtained in a study of cytomegalovirus exposure and HLA in healthy donors. On the study more broadly: HLA-typed donors were the source of 80 million to 90 million unique TCRs, which an early data release held. Across some 400 genotyped donors, over 70% landed in the Caucasian-associated ancestry cluster.

Germline trimming cut 6 bases from V and 1 base from J; bases unmatched to any gene: 9. The CDR3 contains 16 residues. Germline V lookup: CDR1 LNHNV, CDR2 YYDKDF (reference sequence). Points from the study as a whole: In an earlier analysis, productive rearrangement rates for most beta V segments clustered near 87% or 30%.

The PCR used 60 Vbeta and 13 Jbeta primers. Only in-frame clones appear in the TCRdb table, and some are missing; sequencing was by immunoSEQ multiplex PCR. The top ten hold approximately 2% of the sample, which has about 150,000 clones, over 60% seen once. The chain links TRBV15 to TRBJ1-5; 7 nucleotides match TRBD1. The sample comprised PBMCs. The receptor was isolated from a man aged 35-49 years in good health and CMV-seronegative. DNA of the CDR3: TGTGCCACCAGAAATATACAGGGGCGAAGCAATCAGCCCCAGCATTTT. This sequence encodes CATRNIQGRSNQPQHF.